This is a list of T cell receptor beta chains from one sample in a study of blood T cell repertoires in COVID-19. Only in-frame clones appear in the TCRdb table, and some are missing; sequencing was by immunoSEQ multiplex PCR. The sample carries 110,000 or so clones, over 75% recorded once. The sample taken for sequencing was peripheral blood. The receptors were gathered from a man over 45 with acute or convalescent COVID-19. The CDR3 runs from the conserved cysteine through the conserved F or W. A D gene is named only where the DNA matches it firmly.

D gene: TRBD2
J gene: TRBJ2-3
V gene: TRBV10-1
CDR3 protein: CASSELLAGDPRDTQYF

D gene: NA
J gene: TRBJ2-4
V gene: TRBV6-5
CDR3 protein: CASTKQGLVNIQYF

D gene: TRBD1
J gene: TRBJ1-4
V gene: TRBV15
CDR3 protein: CATSRDSGGEKLFF

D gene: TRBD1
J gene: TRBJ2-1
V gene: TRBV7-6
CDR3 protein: CASSSGTVESNEQFF

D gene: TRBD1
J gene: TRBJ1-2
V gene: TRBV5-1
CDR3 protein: CASSLVTGGDYGYTF

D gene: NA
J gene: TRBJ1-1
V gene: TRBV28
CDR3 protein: CASSLGQANTEAFF

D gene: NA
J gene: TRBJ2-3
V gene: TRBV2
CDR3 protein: CASGQQEIGTQYF

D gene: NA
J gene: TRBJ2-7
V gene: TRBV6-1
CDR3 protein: CASSEPPGQPYEQYF

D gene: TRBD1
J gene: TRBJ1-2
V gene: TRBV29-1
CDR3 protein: CSAGQGEGYGYTF

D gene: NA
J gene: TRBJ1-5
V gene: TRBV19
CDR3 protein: CASSIGGLQPQHF

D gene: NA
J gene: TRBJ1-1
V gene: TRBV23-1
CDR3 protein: CASSQSFRPAIEAFF

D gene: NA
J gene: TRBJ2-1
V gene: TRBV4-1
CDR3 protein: CASNPKWETYNEQFF

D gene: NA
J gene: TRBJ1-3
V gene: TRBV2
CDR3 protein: CASSLQGISGNTIYF

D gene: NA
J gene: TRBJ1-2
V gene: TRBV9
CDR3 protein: CASSPRSAGEYYGYTF

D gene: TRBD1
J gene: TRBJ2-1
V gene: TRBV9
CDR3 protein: CASSVTQGNYNEQFF

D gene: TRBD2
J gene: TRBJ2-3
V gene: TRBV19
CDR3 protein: CASGGLAGGPGGTDTQYF

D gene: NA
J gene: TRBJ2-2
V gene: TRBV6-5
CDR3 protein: CASSYTGGLVAGELFF

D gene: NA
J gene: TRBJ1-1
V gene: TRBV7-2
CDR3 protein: CASSAGLTEAFF

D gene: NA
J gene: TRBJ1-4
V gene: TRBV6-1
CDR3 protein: CASSGGQSATNEKLFF

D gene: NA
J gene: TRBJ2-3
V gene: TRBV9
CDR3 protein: CASCSRGADTQYF

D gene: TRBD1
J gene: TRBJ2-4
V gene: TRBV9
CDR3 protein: CASSARDREGAKNIQYF

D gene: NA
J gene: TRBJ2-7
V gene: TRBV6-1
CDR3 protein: CASSDTGLAYEQYF

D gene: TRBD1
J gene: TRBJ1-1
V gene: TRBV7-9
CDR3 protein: CASSDTGTGGGFTEAFF

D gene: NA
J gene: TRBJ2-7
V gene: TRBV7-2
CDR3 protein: CASSLVGLFDEQYF

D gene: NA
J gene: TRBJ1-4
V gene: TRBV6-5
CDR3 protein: CASSYTTGDWEKLFF

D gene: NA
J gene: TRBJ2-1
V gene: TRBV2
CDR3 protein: CASSDMTAKRNEQFF

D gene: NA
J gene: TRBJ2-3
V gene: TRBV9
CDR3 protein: CASSPSGAKFGDRDTQYF